This TCR beta chain originates from a study of T cell repertoires in cytomegalovirus infection. About the study: Carrying CMV and the relevant HLA type showed in public TCR beta signatures. Study findings and constraints: Ex vivo responses were dominated by HLA-C-restricted CMV-specific TCR beta clonotypes. Of the TCR beta families, the public ones yielded a cumulative frequency that identified carriers of CMV plus the relevant HLA.

This clonotype was detected only a few times. The antigen is not known. CDR3 size: 14 residues. The V gene end was trimmed by 4 bases and the J gene end by 2 bases; junction bases not matched to a gene: 4. Germline CDR1 SGHVS, CDR2 FQNEAQ. Using its own MiXCR run on the reads, TCRdb lists one record per CDR3 protein. The repertoire holds 68,000 or so distinct CDR3 sequences, with 22% as singletons. Input material: PBMCs, sequenced either directly or after in vitro stimulation (not recorded which). The receptor comes from a human donor in good health (CMV status not recorded). Some clones in this sample may be carry-over from other donors' samples. The chain couples TRBV7-8 to TRBJ2-5, with TRBD2 identical over 7 bases. The CDR3 loop reads CASSYLAAQETQYF. The CDR3 coding sequence is TGTGCCAGCAGCTATCTAGCGGCACAAGAGACCCAGTACTTC.